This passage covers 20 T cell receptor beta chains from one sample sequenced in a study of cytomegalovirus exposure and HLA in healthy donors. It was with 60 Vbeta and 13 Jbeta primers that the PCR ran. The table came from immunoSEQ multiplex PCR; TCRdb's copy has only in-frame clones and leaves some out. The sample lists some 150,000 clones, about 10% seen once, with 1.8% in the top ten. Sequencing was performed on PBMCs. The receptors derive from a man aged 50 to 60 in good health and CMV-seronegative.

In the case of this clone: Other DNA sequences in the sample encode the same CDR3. The CDR3 DNA reads as TGTGCCAGCTCACCAGGGGGCAACACTGAAGCTTTCTTT. Amino acid sequence: CASSPGGNTEAFF. The V call is TRBV18, the J call TRBJ1-1, with D possibly TRBD1 on 6 matching bases. This CDR3 spans 13 amino acids. Germline loops: CDR1 KGHSH, CDR2 LQKENI. V was cut by 2 bases and J by 2 bases, with 6 bases left in between. Full variable domain (rest looked up from reference TRBV18 and TRBJ1-1): NAGVMQNPRHLVRRRGQEARLRCSPMKGHSHVYWYRQLPEEGLKFMVYLQKENIIDESGMPKERFSAEFPKEGPSILRIQQVVRGDSAAYFCASSPGGNTEAFFGQGTRLTVV.

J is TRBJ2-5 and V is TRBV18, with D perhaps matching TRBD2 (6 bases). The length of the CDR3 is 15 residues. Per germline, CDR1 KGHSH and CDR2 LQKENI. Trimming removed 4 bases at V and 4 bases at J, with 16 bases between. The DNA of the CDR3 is TGTGCCAGCTCACGGGCCGGGGGTCGGACAGAGACCCAGTACTTC. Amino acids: CASSRAGGRTETQYF.

Here the CDR3 DNA reads TGTGCCAGCAGCGCCCGGGACAGGGGAACAGATACGCAGTATTTT. Amino acids: CASSARDRGTDTQYF. The J gene is TRBJ2-3, the V gene TRBV9, with 10 bases that match TRBD1. Germline V CDR1 and CDR2: SGDLS, YYNGEE. This CDR3 contains 15 residues. The V gene end was trimmed by 3 bases and the J gene end by 3 bases; junction bases not matched to a gene: 4.

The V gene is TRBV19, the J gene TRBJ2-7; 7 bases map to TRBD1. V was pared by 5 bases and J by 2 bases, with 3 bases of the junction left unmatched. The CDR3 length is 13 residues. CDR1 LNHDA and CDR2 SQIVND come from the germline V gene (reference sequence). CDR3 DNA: TGTGCCAGTAGTTGGGGGACAGCCTACGAGCAGTACTTC. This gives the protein CASSWGTAYEQYF.

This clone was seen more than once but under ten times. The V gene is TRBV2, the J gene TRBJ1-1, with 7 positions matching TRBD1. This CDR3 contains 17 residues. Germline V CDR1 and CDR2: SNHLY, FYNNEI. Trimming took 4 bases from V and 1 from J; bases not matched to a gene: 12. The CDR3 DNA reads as TGTGCCAGCAGTGGCTTCGGGACAGTTAAGGAGAACACTGAAGCTTTCTTT. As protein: CASSGFGTVKENTEAFF. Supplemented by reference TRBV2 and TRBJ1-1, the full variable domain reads EPEVTQTPSHQVTQMGQEVILRCVPISNHLYFYWYRQILGQKVEFLVSFYNNEISEKSEIFDDQFSVERPDGSNFTLKIRSTKLEDSAMYFCASSGFGTVKENTEAFFGQGTRLTVV.

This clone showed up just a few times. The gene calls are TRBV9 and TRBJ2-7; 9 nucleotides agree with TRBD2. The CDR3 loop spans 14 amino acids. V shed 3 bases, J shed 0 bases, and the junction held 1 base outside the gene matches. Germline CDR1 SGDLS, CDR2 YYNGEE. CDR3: CASSATSGSYEQYF. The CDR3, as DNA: TGTGCCAGCAGCGCGACTAGCGGCTCCTACGAGCAGTACTTC.

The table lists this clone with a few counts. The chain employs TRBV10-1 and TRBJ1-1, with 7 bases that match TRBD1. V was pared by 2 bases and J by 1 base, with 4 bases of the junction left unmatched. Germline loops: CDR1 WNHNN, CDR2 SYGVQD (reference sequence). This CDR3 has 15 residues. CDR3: CASSENTGENTEAFF. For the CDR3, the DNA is TGCGCCAGCAGTGAGAATACAGGGGAGAACACTGAAGCTTTCTTT.

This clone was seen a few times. The CDR3 loop is CASSKKTGTGYTF. CDR3 coding DNA: TGTGCCAGCAGTAAAAAGACAGGGACGGGCTACACCTTC. The chain carries TRBV27 and TRBJ1-2; the match to TRBD1 covers 7 bases. The CDR3 spans 13 residues. Losses at the gene ends were 5 bases for V and 8 bases for J; bases not matched to a gene: 8. Germline CDR1 MNHEY, CDR2 SMNVEV (reference sequence).

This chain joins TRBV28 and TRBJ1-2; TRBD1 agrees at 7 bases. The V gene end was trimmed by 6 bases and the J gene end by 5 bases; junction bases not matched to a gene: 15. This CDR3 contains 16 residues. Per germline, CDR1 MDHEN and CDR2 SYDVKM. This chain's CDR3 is CASRRLGQVAFYGYTF. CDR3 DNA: TGTGCCAGCAGACGCCTTGGACAGGTGGCGTTTTATGGCTACACCTTC.

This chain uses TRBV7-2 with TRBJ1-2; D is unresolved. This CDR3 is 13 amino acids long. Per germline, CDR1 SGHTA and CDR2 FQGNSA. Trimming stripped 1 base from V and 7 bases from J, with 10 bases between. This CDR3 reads CASSLGGRSGYTF. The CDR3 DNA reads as TGTGCCAGCAGCTTAGGCGGCCGGAGTGGCTACACCTTC.

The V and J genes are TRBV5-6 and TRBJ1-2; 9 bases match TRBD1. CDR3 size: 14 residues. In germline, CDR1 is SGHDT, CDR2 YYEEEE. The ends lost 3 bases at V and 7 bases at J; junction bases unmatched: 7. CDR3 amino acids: CASSSYNRGLGYTF. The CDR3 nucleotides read TGTGCCAGCAGCTCATATAACAGGGGGCTTGGCTACACCTTC.

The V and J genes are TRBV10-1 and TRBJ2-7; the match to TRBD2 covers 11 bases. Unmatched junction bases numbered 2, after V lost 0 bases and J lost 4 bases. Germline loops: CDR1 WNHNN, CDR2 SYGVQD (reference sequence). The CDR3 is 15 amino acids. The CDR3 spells CASSESSGREYEQYF. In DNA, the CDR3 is TGCGCCAGCAGTGAGTCTAGCGGGAGGGAATACGAGCAGTACTTC.

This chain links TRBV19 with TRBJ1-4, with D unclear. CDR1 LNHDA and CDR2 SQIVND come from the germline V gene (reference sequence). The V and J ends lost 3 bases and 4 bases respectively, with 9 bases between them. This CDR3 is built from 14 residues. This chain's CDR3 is CASSIPGLNEKLFF. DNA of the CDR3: TGTGCCAGTAGTATCCCGGGTCTTAATGAAAAACTGTTTTTT.

CDR3 region: CASSLSRAGEVGYGYTF. Written as DNA, the CDR3 is TGTGCCAGCAGTCTCTCGCGAGCGGGGGAAGTCGGCTATGGCTACACCTTC. The genes are TRBV28 and TRBJ1-2, with a weak D call TRBD1 (5 bases). The CDR3 covers 17 residues. Trimming left V 5 bases short and J 4 bases short, with 23 bases between. Germline V gene sequence: CDR1 MDHEN, CDR2 SYDVKM.

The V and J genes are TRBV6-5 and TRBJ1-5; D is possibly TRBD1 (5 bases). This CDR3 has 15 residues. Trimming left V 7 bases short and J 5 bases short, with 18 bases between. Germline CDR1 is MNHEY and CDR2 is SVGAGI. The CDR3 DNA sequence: TGTGCCAGCACCTCCGGAGGGGCTGGACATCAGCCCCAGCATTTT. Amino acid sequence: CASTSGGAGHQPQHF.

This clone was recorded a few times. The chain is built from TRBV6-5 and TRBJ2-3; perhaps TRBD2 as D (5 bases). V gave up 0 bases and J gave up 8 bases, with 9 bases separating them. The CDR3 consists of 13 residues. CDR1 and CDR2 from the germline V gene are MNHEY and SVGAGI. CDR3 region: CASSYSNSGTQYF. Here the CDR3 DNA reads TGTGCCAGCAGTTACTCGAACAGCGGTACGCAGTATTTT.

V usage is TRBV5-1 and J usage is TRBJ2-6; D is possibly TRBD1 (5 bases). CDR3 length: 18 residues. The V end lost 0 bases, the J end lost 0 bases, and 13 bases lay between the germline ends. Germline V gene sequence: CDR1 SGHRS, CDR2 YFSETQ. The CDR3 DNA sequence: TGCGCCAGCAGCTTGGGCAACCAGGGATCCTCTGGGGCCAACGTCCTGACTTTC. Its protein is CASSLGNQGSSGANVLTF. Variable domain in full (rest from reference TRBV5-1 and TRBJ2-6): KAGVTQTPRYLIKTRGQQVTLSCSPISGHRSVSWYQQTPGQGLQFLFEYFSETQRNKGNFPGRFSGRQFSNSRSEMNVSTLELGDSALYLCASSLGNQGSSGANVLTFGAGSRLTVL.

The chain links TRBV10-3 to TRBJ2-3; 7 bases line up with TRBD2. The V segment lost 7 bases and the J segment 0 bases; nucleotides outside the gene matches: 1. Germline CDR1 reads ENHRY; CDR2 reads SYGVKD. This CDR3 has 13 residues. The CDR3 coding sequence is TGTGCCATCACTAGCGGCAGCACAGATACGCAGTATTTT. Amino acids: CAITSGSTDTQYF.

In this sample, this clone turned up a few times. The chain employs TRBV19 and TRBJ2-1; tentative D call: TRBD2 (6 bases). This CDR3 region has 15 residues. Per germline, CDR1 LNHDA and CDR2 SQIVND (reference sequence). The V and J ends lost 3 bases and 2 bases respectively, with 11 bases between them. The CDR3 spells CASSIAGRAYNEQFF. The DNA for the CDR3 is TGTGCCAGTAGTATCGCGGGGCGGGCCTACAATGAGCAGTTCTTC.

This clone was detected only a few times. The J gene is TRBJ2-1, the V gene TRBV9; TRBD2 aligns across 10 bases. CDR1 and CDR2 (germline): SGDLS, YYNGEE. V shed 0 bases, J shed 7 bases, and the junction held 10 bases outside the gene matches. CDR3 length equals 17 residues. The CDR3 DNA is TGTGCCAGCAGCGTAGTGGGCGAAGCGGGGGGGCCAAATGAGCAGTTCTTC. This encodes CASSVVGEAGGPNEQFF. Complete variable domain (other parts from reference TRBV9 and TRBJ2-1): DSGVTQTPKHLITATGQRVTLRCSPRSGDLSVYWYQQSLDQGLQFLIQYYNGEERAKGNILERFSAQQFPDLHSELNLSSLELGDSALYFCASSVVGEAGGPNEQFFGPGTRLTVL.